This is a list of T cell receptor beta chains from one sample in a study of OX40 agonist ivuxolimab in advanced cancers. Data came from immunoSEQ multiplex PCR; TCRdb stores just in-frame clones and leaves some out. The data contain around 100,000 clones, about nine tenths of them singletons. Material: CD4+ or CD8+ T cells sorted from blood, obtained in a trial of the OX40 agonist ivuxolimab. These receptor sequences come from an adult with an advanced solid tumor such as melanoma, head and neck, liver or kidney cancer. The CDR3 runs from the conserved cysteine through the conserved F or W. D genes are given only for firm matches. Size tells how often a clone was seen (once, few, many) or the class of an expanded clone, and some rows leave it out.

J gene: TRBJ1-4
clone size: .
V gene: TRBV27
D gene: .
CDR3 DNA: TGTGCCAGCAGTCCATGGGCCGGGGGTGATGAAAAACTGTTTTTT
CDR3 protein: CASSPWAGGDEKLFF

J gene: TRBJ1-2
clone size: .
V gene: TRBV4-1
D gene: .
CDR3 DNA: TGCGCCAGCAGCCACGATCGGGGATTACTCTATGGCTACACCTTC
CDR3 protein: CASSHDRGLLYGYTF

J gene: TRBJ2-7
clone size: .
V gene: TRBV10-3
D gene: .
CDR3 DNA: TGTGCCATCAGCCCCGGGGGAGAGCAGTACTTC
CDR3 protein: CAISPGGEQYF

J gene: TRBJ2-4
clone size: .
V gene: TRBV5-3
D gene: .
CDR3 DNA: TGTGCCAGAAGCTTGAGGGCACGGGGGCCCTACCAGTACTTC
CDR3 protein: CARSLRARGPYQYF

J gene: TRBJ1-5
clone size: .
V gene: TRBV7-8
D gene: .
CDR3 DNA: TGTGCCAGCAGCTTAGGGGACGGATATCAGCCCCAGCATTTT
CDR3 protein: CASSLGDGYQPQHF

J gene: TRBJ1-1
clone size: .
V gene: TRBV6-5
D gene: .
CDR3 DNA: TGTGCCAGCAGTTACTCTAAGCGGGACACTGAAGCTTTCTTT
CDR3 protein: CASSYSKRDTEAFF

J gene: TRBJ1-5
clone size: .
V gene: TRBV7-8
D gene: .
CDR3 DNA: TGTGCCAGCAGCTTAGCCCCAGGGCCGGCGACATATACCCAGCATTTT
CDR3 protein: CASSLAPGPATYTQHF

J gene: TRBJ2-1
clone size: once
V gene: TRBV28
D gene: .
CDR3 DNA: TGTGCCAGCAGTTGGAGGGGTTCCAATGAGCAGTTCTTC
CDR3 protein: CASSWRGSNEQFF

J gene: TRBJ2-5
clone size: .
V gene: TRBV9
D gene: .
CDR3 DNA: TGTGCCAGCAGCGTAGCCGGCTGGGAGACCCAGTACTTC
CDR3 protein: CASSVAGWETQYF

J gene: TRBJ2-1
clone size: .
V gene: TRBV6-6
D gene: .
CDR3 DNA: TGTGCCAGCAGACCACAGGAGAGCTCCTACAATGAGCAGTTCTTC
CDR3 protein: CASRPQESSYNEQFF

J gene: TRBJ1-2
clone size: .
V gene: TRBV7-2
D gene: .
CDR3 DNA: TGTGCCAGCAGCTTAGCCGGGTATGGCTACACCTTC
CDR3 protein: CASSLAGYGYTF

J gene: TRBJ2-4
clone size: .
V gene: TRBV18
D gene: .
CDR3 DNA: TGTGCCAGCTCACCCCCCGGCGCTGGGGTCAAAAACATTCAGTACTTC
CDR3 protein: CASSPPGAGVKNIQYF

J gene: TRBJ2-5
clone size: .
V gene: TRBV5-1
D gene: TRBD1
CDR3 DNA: TGCGCCAGCAGCGTGACAGGGTGGGAGACCCAGTACTTC
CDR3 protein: CASSVTGWETQYF

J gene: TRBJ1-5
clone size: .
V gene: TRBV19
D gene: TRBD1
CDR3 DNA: TGTGCCAGTAGTATCGGACAGGGGGCGGGTCAGCCCCAGCATTTT
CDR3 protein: CASSIGQGAGQPQHF

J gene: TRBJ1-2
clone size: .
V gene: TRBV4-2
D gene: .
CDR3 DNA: TGTGCCAGCAGCCAAGCGGGGGGTGGCTACACCTTC
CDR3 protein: CASSQAGGGYTF